The text below deals with one T cell receptor beta chain. Its antigen remains unidentified. V lost 1 base, J lost 4 bases, and 19 bases lay in between. Germline V gives CDR1 SGHDN, CDR2 FVKESK. The CDR3 sequence is 17 residues long. Produced via immunoSEQ multiplex PCR; TCRdb's table is partial and in-frame only. The sample carries about 53,000 clones, roughly 80% recorded once. The sample comes from a study of memory CD4+ T cells and cytomegalovirus serostatus. Single viable CD3+CD4+CD8-CD45RO+ cells were sorted as the memory CD4+ T cells. Positive selection with CD4 microbeads enriched total CD4+ T cells. Points from the study as a whole: Each of some 67 CMV-associated TCRbeta sequences occurred in one to five individuals.

Sequencing was done on a sample of memory CD4+ T cells from blood. The sequence was obtained from an adult in good health and CMV-seronegative. The rearrangement uses TRBV14 and TRBJ1-2; no definite D call. In DNA form, the CDR3 reads TGTGCCAGCAGCCAAGTTGCCGGGGTCGGGATAGGCTATGGCTACACCTTC. Amino acid sequence: CASSQVAGVGIGYGYTF.